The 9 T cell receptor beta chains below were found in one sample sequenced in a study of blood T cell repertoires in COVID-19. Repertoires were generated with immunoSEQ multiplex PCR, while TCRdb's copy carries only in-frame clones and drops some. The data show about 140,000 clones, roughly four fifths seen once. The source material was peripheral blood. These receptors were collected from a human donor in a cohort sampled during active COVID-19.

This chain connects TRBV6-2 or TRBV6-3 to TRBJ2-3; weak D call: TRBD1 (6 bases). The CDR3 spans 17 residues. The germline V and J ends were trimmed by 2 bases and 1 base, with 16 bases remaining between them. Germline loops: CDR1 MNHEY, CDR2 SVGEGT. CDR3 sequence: CASSYGQPGHRTDTQYF. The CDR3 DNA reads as TGTGCCAGCAGTTACGGCCAACCGGGACATCGCACAGATACGCAGTATTTT.

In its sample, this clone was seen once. CDR3 nucleotide sequence: TGTGCCAGCAGCCAAGACACAGGTTCCCAGTACTTC. Its translation: CASSQDTGSQYF. V and J are TRBV3-1 (or the pseudogene TRBV3-2) and TRBJ2-5; maybe TRBD1 (5 bases). Germline V gene data show CDR1 as LGHDT and CDR2 as YNNKEL (reference sequence). Trimming took 0 bases from V and 9 from J, leaving 8 bases between them. The CDR3 consists of 12 residues.

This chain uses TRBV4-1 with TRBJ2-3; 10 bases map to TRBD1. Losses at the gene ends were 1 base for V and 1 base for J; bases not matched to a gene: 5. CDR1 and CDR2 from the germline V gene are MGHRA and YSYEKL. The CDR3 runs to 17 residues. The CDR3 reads CASSQGLGTGGTDTQYF. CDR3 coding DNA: TGCGCCAGCAGCCAAGGGTTAGGGACAGGGGGCACAGATACGCAGTATTTT.

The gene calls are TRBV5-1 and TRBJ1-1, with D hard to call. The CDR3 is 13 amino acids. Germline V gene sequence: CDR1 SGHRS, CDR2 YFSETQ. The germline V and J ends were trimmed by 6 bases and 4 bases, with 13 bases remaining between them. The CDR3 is CASKEGLTTEAFF. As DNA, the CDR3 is TGCGCCAGCAAGGAGGGTTTGACCACTGAAGCTTTCTTT.

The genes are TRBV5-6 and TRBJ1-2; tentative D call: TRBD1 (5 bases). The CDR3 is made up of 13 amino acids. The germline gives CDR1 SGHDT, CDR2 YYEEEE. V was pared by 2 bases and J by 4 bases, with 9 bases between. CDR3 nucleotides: TGTGCCAGCAGCTTAGACAGTCCCTATGGCTACACCTTC. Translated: CASSLDSPYGYTF. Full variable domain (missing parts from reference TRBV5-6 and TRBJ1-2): DAGVTQSPTHLIKTRGQQVTLRCSPKSGHDTVSWYQQALGQGPQFIFQYYEEEERQRGNFPDRFSGHQFPNYSSELNVNALLLGDSALYLCASSLDSPYGYTFGSGTRLTVV.

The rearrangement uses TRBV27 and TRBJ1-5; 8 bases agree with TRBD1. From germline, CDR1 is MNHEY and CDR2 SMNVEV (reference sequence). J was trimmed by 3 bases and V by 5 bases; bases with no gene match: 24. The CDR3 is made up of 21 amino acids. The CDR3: CASSPFLTGAYSTLPNQPQHF. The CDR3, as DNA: TGTGCCAGCAGTCCCTTTTTGACAGGGGCCTATTCCACCCTGCCCAATCAGCCCCAGCATTTT.

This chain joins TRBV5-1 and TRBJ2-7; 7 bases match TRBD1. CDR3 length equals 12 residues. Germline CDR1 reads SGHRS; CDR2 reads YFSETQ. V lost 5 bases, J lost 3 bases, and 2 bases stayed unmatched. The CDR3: CASRGDSYEQYF. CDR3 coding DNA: TGCGCCAGCAGGGGGGACAGCTACGAGCAGTACTTC.

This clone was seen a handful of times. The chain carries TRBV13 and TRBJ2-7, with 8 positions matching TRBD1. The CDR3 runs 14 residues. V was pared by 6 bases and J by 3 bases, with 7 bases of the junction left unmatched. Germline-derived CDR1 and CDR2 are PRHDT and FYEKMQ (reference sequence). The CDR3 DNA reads TGTGCCAGCAGAGTTGGGACAGGAAACTACGAGCAGTACTTC. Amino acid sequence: CASRVGTGNYEQYF.

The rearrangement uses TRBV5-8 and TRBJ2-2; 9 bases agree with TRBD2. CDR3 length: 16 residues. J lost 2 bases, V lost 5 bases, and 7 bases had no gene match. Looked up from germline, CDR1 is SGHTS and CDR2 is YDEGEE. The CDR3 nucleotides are TGTGCCAGCAGGAGGGCTAGCGGGATCAACACCGGGGAGCTGTTTTTT. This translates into CASRRASGINTGELFF.